The 10 T cell receptor beta chains below come from one sample, sequenced in a study of shared clonotypes between healthy human individuals. TCRdb's table, derived via immunoSEQ multiplex PCR, lists solely in-frame clones and lacks some. The data show roughly 590,000 clones, with nearly 97% seen just once and around 0.11% held by the top ten. Positive CCR7 selection of CD45RO-negative cells yielded the naive CD8 cells, and terminally differentiated effector memory CD45RA+ cells were excluded. Sequenced sample: naive CD8+ T cells sorted from blood. The receptors originated from a woman in her twenties or thirties in good health.

The chain joins TRBV5-6 to TRBJ1-5; D unresolved. The ends were cut back, 5 bases at V and 3 bases at J, with 18 bases in the middle. The CDR3 totals 16 residues. CDR1 and CDR2 (germline): SGHDT, YYEEEE. CDR3 nucleotides: TGTGCCAGCAGTCTCGGCCTAACGGAATACAATCAGCCCCAGCATTTT. Amino acids: CASSLGLTEYNQPQHF.

The chain joins TRBV2 to TRBJ2-2; 12 positions agree with TRBD2. Germline V gene lookup returns CDR1 SNHLY and CDR2 FYNNEI. The CDR3 consists of 15 residues. V gave up 4 bases and J gave up 7 bases; unmatched junction bases: 4. In DNA, the CDR3 is TGTGCCAGCAGTGTGACTAGCGGGAGAGGCGGGGAGCTGTTTTTT. This encodes CASSVTSGRGGELFF.

V is TRBV27 and J is TRBJ1-4, with 7 bases lining up with TRBD1. The length of the CDR3 is 16 residues. Germline values: CDR1 MNHEY, CDR2 SMNVEV (reference sequence). With 5 bases clipped from V and 7 bases from J, the junction kept 13 bases outside the gene matches. The CDR3 bases are TGTGCCAGCAGTCCATTTCTGACAGGGAACGGTGAAAAACTGTTTTTT. Protein sequence: CASSPFLTGNGEKLFF.

The chain combines TRBV9 with TRBJ2-1; TRBD2 matches at 7 bases. The ends lost 6 bases at V and 4 bases at J; junction bases unmatched: 10. From germline, CDR1 is SGDLS and CDR2 YYNGEE. CDR3 length: 15 amino acids. CDR3 amino acids: CASTKSGNGYNEQFF. In DNA form, the CDR3 reads TGTGCCAGCACCAAAAGCGGGAATGGGTACAATGAGCAGTTCTTC.

The CDR3 region is CASSHREHQTKDEQFF. The CDR3 DNA follows: TGTGCCAGCAGCCACCGGGAACACCAGACTAAGGATGAGCAGTTCTTC. The rearrangement joins TRBV7-9 to TRBJ2-1, with D possibly matching TRBD2 (5 bases). The CDR3 loop spans 16 amino acids. The V gene's germline CDR1 is SEHNR and CDR2 FQNEAQ (reference sequence). V lost 5 bases, J lost 8 bases, and 22 bases lay in between.

The V gene is TRBV6-5, the J gene TRBJ1-4; D remains unclear. Germline V gene lookup returns CDR1 MNHEY and CDR2 SVGAGI. V lost 4 bases and J lost 7, with 16 bases in between. CDR3 length: 15 residues. The CDR3 DNA follows: TGTGCCAGCAGTTTTTTCGGGAGCGAGGGTGAAAAACTGTTTTTT. It yields the protein CASSFFGSEGEKLFF.

The chain has TRBV28 and TRBJ2-7; 10 bases align to TRBD2. Germline V gene lookup returns CDR1 MDHEN and CDR2 SYDVKM. V lost 2 bases to trimming and J lost 4 bases; unmatched junction nucleotides: 8. CDR3 size: 16 residues. The CDR3 DNA reads TGTGCCAGCAGTTTAACCGAGCGGGAGGGCCCTTACGAGCAGTACTTC. Residues: CASSLTEREGPYEQYF.

V usage is TRBV19 and J usage is TRBJ1-1; 8 bases agree with TRBD1. The CDR3 contains 15 residues. V dropped 11 bases and J dropped 0; count of bases not matched to a gene: 11. Germline-derived CDR1 and CDR2 are LNHDA and SQIVND (reference sequence). The CDR3: CASQTGVYMNTEAFF. The CDR3 nucleotides read TGTGCCTCACAGACAGGGGTCTACATGAACACTGAAGCTTTCTTT.

The chain uses TRBV19 and TRBJ1-2, with a tentative D call TRBD1 (5 bases). The CDR3 runs 12 residues. V was clipped by 3 bases and J by 7 bases, with 9 bases between them. Looked up from germline, CDR1 is LNHDA and CDR2 is SQIVND (reference sequence). In nucleotides, the CDR3 is TGTGCCAGTAGTATCCAGGGCTTTGGCTACACCTTC. Encoded protein: CASSIQGFGYTF.

CDR3: CASMSGTGGGEQYF. Written as DNA, the CDR3 is TGTGCCAGCATGTCCGGGACAGGGGGTGGCGAGCAGTACTTC. The gene calls are TRBV2 and TRBJ2-7; 11 nucleotides match TRBD1. The CDR3 covers 14 residues. Looked up from germline, CDR1 is SNHLY and CDR2 is FYNNEI. The V gene end was trimmed by 7 bases and the J gene end by 6 bases; junction bases not matched to a gene: 8.